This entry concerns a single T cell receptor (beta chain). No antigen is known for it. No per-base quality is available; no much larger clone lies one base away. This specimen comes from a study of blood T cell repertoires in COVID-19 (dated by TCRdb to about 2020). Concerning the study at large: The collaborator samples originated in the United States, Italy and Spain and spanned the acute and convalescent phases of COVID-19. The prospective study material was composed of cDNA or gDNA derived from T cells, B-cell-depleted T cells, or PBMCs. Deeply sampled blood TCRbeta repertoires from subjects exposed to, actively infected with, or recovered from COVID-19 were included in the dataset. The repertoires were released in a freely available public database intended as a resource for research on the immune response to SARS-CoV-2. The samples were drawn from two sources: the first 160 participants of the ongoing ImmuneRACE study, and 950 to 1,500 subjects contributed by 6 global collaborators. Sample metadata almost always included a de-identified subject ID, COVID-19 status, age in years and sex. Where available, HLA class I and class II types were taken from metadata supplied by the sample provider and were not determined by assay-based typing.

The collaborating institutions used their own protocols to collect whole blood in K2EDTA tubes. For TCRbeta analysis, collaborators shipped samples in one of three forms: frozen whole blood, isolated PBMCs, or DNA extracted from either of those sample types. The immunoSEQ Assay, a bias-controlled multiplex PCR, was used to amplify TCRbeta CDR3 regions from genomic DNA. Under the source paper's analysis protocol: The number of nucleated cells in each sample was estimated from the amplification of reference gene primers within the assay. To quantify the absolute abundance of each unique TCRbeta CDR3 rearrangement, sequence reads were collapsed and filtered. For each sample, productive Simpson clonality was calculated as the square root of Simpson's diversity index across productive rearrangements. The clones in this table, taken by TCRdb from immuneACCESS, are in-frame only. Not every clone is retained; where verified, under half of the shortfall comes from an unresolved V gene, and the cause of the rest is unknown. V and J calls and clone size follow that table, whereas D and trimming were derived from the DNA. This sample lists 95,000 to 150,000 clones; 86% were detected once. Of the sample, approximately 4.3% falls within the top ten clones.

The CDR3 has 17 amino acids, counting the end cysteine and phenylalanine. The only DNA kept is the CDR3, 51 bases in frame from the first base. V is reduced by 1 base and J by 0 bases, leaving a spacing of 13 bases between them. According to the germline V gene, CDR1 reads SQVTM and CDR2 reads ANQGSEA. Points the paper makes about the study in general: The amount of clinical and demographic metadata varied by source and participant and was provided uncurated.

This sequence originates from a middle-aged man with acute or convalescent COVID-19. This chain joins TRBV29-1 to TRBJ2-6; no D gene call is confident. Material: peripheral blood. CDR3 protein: CSVEVYPRISGANVLTF. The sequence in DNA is TGCAGCGTTGAAGTTTATCCCAGGATCTCTGGGGCCAACGTCCTGACTTTC.